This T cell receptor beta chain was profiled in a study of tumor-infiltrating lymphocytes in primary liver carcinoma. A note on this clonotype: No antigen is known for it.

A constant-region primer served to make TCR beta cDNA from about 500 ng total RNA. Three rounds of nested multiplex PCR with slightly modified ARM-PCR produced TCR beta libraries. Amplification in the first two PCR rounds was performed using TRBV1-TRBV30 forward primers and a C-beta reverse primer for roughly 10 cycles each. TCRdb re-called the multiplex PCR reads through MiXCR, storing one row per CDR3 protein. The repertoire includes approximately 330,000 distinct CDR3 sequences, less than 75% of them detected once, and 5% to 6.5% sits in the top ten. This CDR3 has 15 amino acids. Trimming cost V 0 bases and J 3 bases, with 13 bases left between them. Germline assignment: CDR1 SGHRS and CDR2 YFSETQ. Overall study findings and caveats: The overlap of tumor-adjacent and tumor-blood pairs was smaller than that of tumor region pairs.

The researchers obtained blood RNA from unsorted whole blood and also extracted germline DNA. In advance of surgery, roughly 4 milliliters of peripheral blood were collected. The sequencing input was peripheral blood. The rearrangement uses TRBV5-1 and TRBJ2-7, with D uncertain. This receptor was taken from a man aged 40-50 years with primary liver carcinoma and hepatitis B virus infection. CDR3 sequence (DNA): TGCGCCAGCAGCTTGGTGGCTACAGAGGACTACGAGCAGTACTTC. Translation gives CASSLVATEDYEQYF.